The rows below give T cell receptor beta chains drawn from one sample of a study of identical twins. MiXCR was run by TCRdb on the 5' RACE reads, yielding one entry per CDR3 protein. Of over 200,000 distinct CDR3 sequences listed, 5.5% to 7.5% are singletons. The data were also submitted as part of a second study, on T cells expressing NK-cell markers.

Sequences were obtained from CD8+ T cells sorted from blood. Receptors were obtained from a woman aged 18-29 years in good health. Each CDR3 is given with its conserved first and last residue. Each record gives: V gene, J gene, clone size, D gene, CDR3 DNA, CDR3 protein. D genes are given only for firm matches. Clone size is shown for a subset of rows, as once, few, many or a class of expanded clone.

TRBV30,TRBJ2-1,-,-,TGTGCCTGGAGTATGAGCGTCGAGCAGTTCTTC,CAWSMSVEQFF
TRBV12-3/TRBV12-4,TRBJ2-1,few,-,TGTGCCAGCAGTTCGACTAGTTCCAATGAGCAGTTCTTC,CASSSTSSNEQFF
TRBV4-1,TRBJ1-1,-,-,TGCGCCAGCAGCCTGAGGTCGGGGGACACTGAAGCTTTCTTT,CASSLRSGDTEAFF
TRBV5-1,TRBJ1-2,many,TRBD1,TGCGCCAGCAGCGGACAGGGGATCGGCTACACCTTC,CASSGQGIGYTF
TRBV2,TRBJ2-5,few,TRBD2,TGTGCCAGCAGTGGACTAGCGGGGAACGCCCAGTACTTC,CASSGLAGNAQYF
TRBV5-5,TRBJ2-7,few,TRBD1,TGTGCCAGCAGACGACAGGGTAGCTCCTACGAGCAGTACTTC,CASRRQGSSYEQYF
TRBV9,TRBJ2-7,-,TRBD1,TGTGCCAGCAGCCGAAACAGGGGGACCTACGAGCAGTACTTC,CASSRNRGTYEQYF
TRBV12-3/TRBV12-4,TRBJ2-4,few,-,TGTGCCAGCAGTTTAGGAACAGGGTGGAACATTCAGTACTTC,CASSLGTGWNIQYF
TRBV11-2,TRBJ1-1,many,TRBD1,TGTGCCAGCAGCCCCGAGACAGGGTCTGGAGAAGCTTTCTTT,CASSPETGSGEAFF
TRBV20-1,TRBJ1-2,-,-,TGCAGTGCTAGAGACCTGGTAGGGGATTTCAACTATGGCTACACCTTC,CSARDLVGDFNYGYTF
TRBV3-1,TRBJ1-2,many,-,TGTGCCAGCAGCCAAGAATTTGGTACCCCCGAGGGTGGCTACACCTTC,CASSQEFGTPEGGYTF
TRBV12-3/TRBV12-4,TRBJ1-5,many,-,TGTGCCAGCAGTTTACGAGGGTTCCACAATCAGCCCCAGCATTTT,CASSLRGFHNQPQHF
TRBV25-1,TRBJ1-2,-,-,TGTGCCAGCAGTGGCCCGAACTTAGACCTAAGACCTCTATCATGGCCATATGGCTACACCTTC,CASSGPNLDLRPLSWPYGYTF
TRBV6-5,TRBJ2-2,few,-,TGTGCCAGCGGGGCGAACACCGGGGAGCTGTTTTTT,CASGANTGELFF
TRBV30,TRBJ2-7,few,-,TGTGCCTGGGGGCTTGAGGCCGAGCAGTACTTC,CAWGLEAEQYF
TRBV11-2,TRBJ1-1,-,-,TGTGCCAGCAGCTTACTTAAGGGAACTGACACTGAAGCTTTCTTT,CASSLLKGTDTEAFF
TRBV12-3/TRBV12-4,TRBJ2-1,few,-,TGTGCCAGCAGTTTTTTGGTCGGGAGTTCCTACAATGAGCAGTTCTTC,CASSFLVGSSYNEQFF
TRBV5-6,TRBJ1-1,many,-,TGTGCCAGCAGCCCTGGGACCCGGGGAGCTTTCTTT,CASSPGTRGAFF
TRBV29-1,TRBJ2-1,many,-,TGCAGCGTCGCTAGCACGAGCTCCTACAATGAGCAGTTCTTC,CSVASTSSYNEQFF
TRBV4-3,TRBJ2-3,-,TRBD1,TGCGCCAGCAGCCACCTACCAGGGGGAGATACGCAGTATTTT,CASSHLPGGDTQYF